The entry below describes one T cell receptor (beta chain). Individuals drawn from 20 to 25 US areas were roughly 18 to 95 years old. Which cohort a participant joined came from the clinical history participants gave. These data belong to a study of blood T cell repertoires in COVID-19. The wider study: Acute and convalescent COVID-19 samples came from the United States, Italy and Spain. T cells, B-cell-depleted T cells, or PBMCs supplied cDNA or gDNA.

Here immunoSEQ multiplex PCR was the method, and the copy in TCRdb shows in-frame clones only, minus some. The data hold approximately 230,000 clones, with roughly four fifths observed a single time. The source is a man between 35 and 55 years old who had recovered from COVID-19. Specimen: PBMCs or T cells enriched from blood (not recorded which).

The CDR3 DNA follows: TGCGCCAGCAGCTTGGGACAGCCGAACACTGAAGCTTTCTTT. It encodes CASSLGQPNTEAFF. The chain recombines TRBV5-1 with TRBJ1-1; possible D gene TRBD1, 5 bases. Germline V CDR1 and CDR2: SGHRS, YFSETQ. The CDR3 extends over 14 amino acids. V dropped 0 bases and J dropped 1 base, with 7 bases sitting between them.